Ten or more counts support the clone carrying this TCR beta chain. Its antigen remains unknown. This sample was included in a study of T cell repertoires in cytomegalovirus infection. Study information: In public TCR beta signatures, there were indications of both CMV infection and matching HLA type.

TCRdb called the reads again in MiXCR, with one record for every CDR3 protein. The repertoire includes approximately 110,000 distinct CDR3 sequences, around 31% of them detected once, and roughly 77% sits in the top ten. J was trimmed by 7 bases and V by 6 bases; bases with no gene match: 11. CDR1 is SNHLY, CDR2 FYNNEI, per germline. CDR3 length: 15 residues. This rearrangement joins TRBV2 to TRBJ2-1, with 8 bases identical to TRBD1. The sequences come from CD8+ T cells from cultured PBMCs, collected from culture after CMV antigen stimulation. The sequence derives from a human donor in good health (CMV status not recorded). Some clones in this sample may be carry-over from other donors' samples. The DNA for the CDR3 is TGTGCCAGCAGGGAGGACAGGGAGGTAGTAAATGAGCAGTTCTTC. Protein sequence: CASREDREVVNEQFF.